This entry features one T cell receptor beta chain sequence. V lost 10 bases and J lost 5, with 17 bases in between. Germline-derived CDR1 and CDR2 are SNHLY and FYNNEI. This CDR3 comprises 13 residues. This sample was included in a study of OX40 agonist ivuxolimab in advanced cancers. The method was immunoSEQ multiplex PCR; TCRdb's version includes in-frame clones alone and lacks a portion of them. The sample holds 45,000 to 60,000 clones, over 80% seen once. Source: CD4+ or CD8+ T cells sorted from blood, taken in a trial of the OX40 agonist ivuxolimab. The receptor's source is an adult with an advanced solid tumor such as melanoma, head and neck, liver or kidney cancer. The chain joins TRBV2 to TRBJ2-5; D is possibly TRBD1 or TRBD2 (5 bases each). In DNA, the CDR3 is TGTGCCAATACCCGGGGCAGGAGGGAGACCCAGTACTTC. Its translation: CANTRGRRETQYF.